The 22 T cell receptor beta chains given below trace back to one sample, sequenced in a study of T cells in Graves' hyperthyroidism and ophthalmopathy. There were TCR beta CDR3 regions amplified from RNA transcripts. First-round RT-PCR of the TCR CDR3 relied on the HTBI primer set. One entry per CDR3 protein results from TCRdb running MiXCR on the multiplex PCR reads. The sample shows approximately 270,000 distinct CDR3 sequences, about 15% of them seen only once. The specimen was blood. Receptor source: a woman in her thirties or forties with Graves' hyperthyroidism that later progressed to Graves' ophthalmopathy.

As for this clonotype: Just one base apart from a much larger clone, this may be a read error. The CDR3 carries no conserved terminal phenylalanine or tryptophan, so it likely arises from a read error. The V and J genes are TRBV2 and TRBJ2-1; 7 nucleotides match TRBD1. This CDR3 is built from 12 residues. CDR1 SNHLY and CDR2 FYNNEI come from the germline V gene. V lost 9 bases to trimming and J lost 5 bases; unmatched junction nucleotides: 4. The CDR3 is CARQGRNNEQFI. For the CDR3, the DNA is TGTGCCAGACAGGGGAGAAACAATGAGCAGTTCATC.

This clonotype showed up many times. This chain connects TRBV14 to TRBJ2-1; D remains ambiguous. The CDR3 is made up of 11 amino acids. Germline CDR1 reads SGHDN; CDR2 reads FVKESK. V lost 5 bases, J lost 9 bases, and 8 bases lay in between. CDR3 sequence (DNA): TGTGCCAGCAGCAGCCAGGTTGAGCAGTTCTTC. It encodes CASSSQVEQFF.

Points on this clonotype: This may come from a read error, since a much larger clone is one base off. V usage is TRBV5-1 and J usage is TRBJ2-3; possible D gene TRBD1, 6 bases. The V gene's germline CDR1 is SGHRS and CDR2 YFSETQ. The CDR3 spans 14 residues. The CDR3 DNA reads TGCGCCAGCGGCTTTACAGGGTTCACAGATACGCAGTATTTT. It codes for CASGFTGFTDTQYF.

This clonotype was found many times. This chain connects TRBV28 to TRBJ2-5, with 7 nucleotides matching TRBD1. V was pared by 6 bases and J by 4 bases, with 5 bases of the junction left unmatched. This CDR3 has 13 residues. Germline CDR1 reads MDHEN; CDR2 reads SYDVKM. The CDR3 loop is CASSGRGIETQYF. The CDR3 DNA reads as TGTGCCAGCAGCGGCAGGGGGATAGAGACCCAGTACTTC.

This clonotype showed up many times. V gene TRBV5-1 combines with J gene TRBJ1-2; D is uncertain. V dropped 5 bases and J dropped 0 bases, with 11 bases sitting between them. Germline CDR1 and CDR2: SGHRS and YFSETQ. The CDR3 consists of 14 residues. The CDR3 protein is CASRVTSANYGYTF. The CDR3 DNA reads as TGCGCCAGCAGGGTAACGTCAGCTAACTATGGCTACACCTTC.

V is TRBV2 and J is TRBJ1-5; 11 nucleotides align to TRBD1. V shed 8 bases and J 7 bases; nucleotides not matched to a gene: 1. This CDR3 is 12 amino acids long. From germline, CDR1 is SNHLY and CDR2 FYNNEI. CDR3: CASWTGGQPQHF. DNA of the CDR3: TGTGCCAGCTGGACAGGGGGCCAGCCCCAGCATTTT.

This clonotype is deemed large. This chain joins TRBV29-1 and TRBJ1-1; tentatively, D is TRBD1 (5 bases). With 1 base removed from V and 4 bases from J, the gap between germline ends came to 13 bases. Germline V gene sequence: CDR1 SQVTM, CDR2 ANQGSEA. CDR3 size: 14 residues. The CDR3 loop reads CSVEGLGGGTEAFF. The CDR3 DNA sequence: TGCAGCGTTGAAGGTCTCGGGGGGGGCACTGAAGCTTTCTTT.

This clonotype was recorded a few times. A read error may explain this, as a much larger clone is one base away. V gene TRBV2 combines with J gene TRBJ2-5; D uncertain. Germline CDR1 and CDR2: SNHLY and FYNNEI. This CDR3 spans 13 amino acids. Trimming took 4 bases from V and 5 from J, leaving 11 bases between them. The CDR3, as DNA: TGTGCCAGCAGTGGATCTTTCTGGGAGACCCAGTACTTC. Encoded protein: CASSGSFWETQYF.

This clonotype was counted ten times or more. The chain uses TRBV18 and TRBJ1-6, with a weak D call TRBD1 (5 bases). The V gene's germline CDR1 is KGHSH and CDR2 LQKENI. V lost 1 base and J lost 7, with 14 bases in between. The CDR3 length is 16 residues. The CDR3 DNA reads TGTGCCAGCTCACCACTCCCCCGACAGAAAAATTCACCCCTCCACTTT. It is translated as CASSPLPRQKNSPLHF. Complete variable domain (other parts from reference TRBV18 and TRBJ1-6): NAGVMQNPRHLVRRRGQEARLRCSPMKGHSHVYWYRQLPEEGLKFMVYLQKENIIDESGMPKERFSAEFPKEGPSILRIQQVVRGDSAAYFCASSPLPRQKNSPLHFGNGTRLTVT.

This clonotype has at least ten counts. The chain joins TRBV11-2 to TRBJ2-3; D not certain. This CDR3 has 14 residues. Trimming left V 0 bases short and J 0 bases short, with 4 bases between. Germline CDR1 and CDR2: SGHAT and FQNNGV. The CDR3 bases are TGTGCCAGCAGCTTAGAGTTTAGCACAGATACGCAGTATTTT. It encodes CASSLEFSTDTQYF.

The chain uses TRBV6-1 and TRBJ1-5; TRBD1 agrees at 8 bases. The CDR3 is made up of 16 amino acids. Germline V gives CDR1 MNHNS, CDR2 SASEGT. The V segment lost 5 bases and the J segment 5 bases; nucleotides outside the gene matches: 11. Here the CDR3 reads CASSKLQGVSDQPQHF. In DNA, the CDR3 is TGTGCCAGCAGTAAACTACAGGGGGTATCTGATCAGCCCCAGCATTTT.

This clonotype was found many times. The chain combines TRBV30 with TRBJ1-2, with D possibly being TRBD1 (5 bases). V shed 3 bases and J shed 3 bases, with 23 bases lying between them. The germline V gene has CDR1 GTSNPN and CDR2 SVGIG (reference sequence). This CDR3 comprises 17 residues. Written as DNA, the CDR3 is TGTGCCTGGAGAACTAGCTTGGGCAGGGCGAGGGACTATGGCTACACCTTC. Amino acids: CAWRTSLGRARDYGYTF.

This clonotype was seen ten or more times. J is TRBJ1-3 and V is TRBV11-2, with a tentative D call TRBD1 (5 bases). From germline, CDR1 is SGHAT and CDR2 FQNNGV. Trimming left V 4 bases short and J 0 bases short, with 13 bases between. The CDR3 totals 16 residues. CDR3 DNA: TGTGCCAGCAGCTACCGGGACTCTAGCTCTGGAAACACCATATATTTT. Its translation is CASSYRDSSSGNTIYF.

In this sample, this clonotype turned up many times. The CDR3 here is CASGTSGNTIYF. DNA of the CDR3: TGTGCCAGCGGGACGTCTGGAAACACCATATATTTT. The chain is built from TRBV28 and TRBJ1-3, with D possibly TRBD1 on 5 matching bases. CDR1 and CDR2 (germline): MDHEN, SYDVKM. Trimming removed 8 bases at V and 1 base at J, with 6 bases between. The CDR3 extends over 12 amino acids.

Many counts were recorded for this clonotype. This rearrangement joins TRBV12-3 or TRBV12-4 to TRBJ1-5; weak D call: TRBD1 (6 bases). The germline V and J ends were trimmed by 2 bases and 7 bases, with 12 bases remaining between them. The CDR3 has 14 amino acids. The DNA for the CDR3 is TGTGCCAGCAGTTTAAGGGGGGAGACCCAGCCCCAGCATTTT. Protein: CASSLRGETQPQHF.

This clonotype has ten or more counts. The J gene is TRBJ2-7, the V gene TRBV5-4; 11 nucleotides agree with TRBD1. Germline CDR1 and CDR2: SGHNT and YYREEE (reference sequence). With 5 bases clipped from V and 3 bases from J, the junction kept 7 bases outside the gene matches. This CDR3 is built from 15 residues. The CDR3 DNA follows: TGTGCCAGCAGTTACCGGACAGGGGGCAGCTACGAGCAGTACTTC. Its translation is CASSYRTGGSYEQYF. The full variable domain, with the rest looked up from reference TRBV5-4 and TRBJ2-7, is ETGVTQSPTHLIKTRGQQVTLRCSSQSGHNTVSWYQQALGQGPQFIFQYYREEENGRGNFPPRFSGLQFPNYSSELNVNALELDDSALYLCASSYRTGGSYEQYFGPGTRLTVT.

This chain uses TRBV4-1 with TRBJ1-3; D uncertain. V was clipped by 0 bases and J by 0 bases, with 12 bases between them. Germline V lookup: CDR1 MGHRA, CDR2 YSYEKL. This CDR3 has 17 residues. CDR3 nucleotides: TGCGCCAGCAGCCAAGAGGGTCCCGCAACCTCTGGAAACACCATATATTTT. It encodes CASSQEGPATSGNTIYF.

The chain links TRBV15 to TRBJ1-5, with a tentative D call TRBD1 (5 bases). The V end lost 7 bases, the J end lost 0 bases, and 10 bases lay between the germline ends. The germline V gene has CDR1 LNHNV and CDR2 YYDKDF (reference sequence). The CDR3 consists of 14 residues. The CDR3 spells CATNPGFSNQPQHF. As DNA, the CDR3 is TGTGCCACCAACCCAGGGTTTAGCAATCAGCCCCAGCATTTT.

This clonotype was seen ten or more times. The chain joins TRBV6-1 to TRBJ2-1; D is unresolved. Trimming cost V 6 bases and J 4 bases, with 16 bases left between them. The CDR3 runs to 15 residues. The germline CDR1 and CDR2 sequences are MNHNS and SASEGT. The CDR3 is CASRQAWAIYNEQFF. DNA of the CDR3: TGTGCCAGCAGGCAGGCCTGGGCGATATACAATGAGCAGTTCTTC.

The chain is built from TRBV5-1 and TRBJ2-1, with 7 bases identical to TRBD2. This CDR3 contains 17 residues. V shed 0 bases and J 6 bases; nucleotides not matched to a gene: 12. CDR1 is SGHRS and CDR2 is YFSETQ in the germline V gene. CDR3 DNA: TGCGCCAGCAGCTTGGCCTCCGGGAGGTATACTAGCAATGAGCAGTTCTTC. It yields the protein CASSLASGRYTSNEQFF.

Details on this clonotype: A much larger clone sits a single nucleotide away, making a read error possible. This chain uses TRBV3-1 with TRBJ1-2; 7 nucleotides agree with TRBD1. The V gene's germline CDR1 is LGHDT and CDR2 YNNKEL (reference sequence). J gave up 4 bases and V 7 bases, and 6 bases lay outside the gene matches. The CDR3 extends over 13 amino acids. The DNA of the CDR3 is TGTGCCAGCACCACGACAGGGTCCTATGGCTACACCTTC. It specifies CASTTTGSYGYTF. Combining the CDR3 with reference TRBV3-1 and TRBJ1-2 gives the whole variable domain DTAVSQTPKYLVTQMGNDKSIKCEQNLGHDTMYWYKQDSKKFLKIMFSYNNKELIINETVPNRFSPKSPDKAHLNLHINSLELGDSAVYFCASTTTGSYGYTFGSGTRLTVV.

The chain combines TRBV6-1 with TRBJ2-7; a weak D match, TRBD1 (6 bases). V dropped 5 bases and J dropped 3 bases, with 11 bases sitting between them. CDR3 length equals 13 residues. From germline, CDR1 is MNHNS and CDR2 SASEGT. The CDR3 sequence is CASSTTGDYEQYF. The CDR3 DNA sequence: TGTGCCAGCAGTACGACAGGCGACTACGAGCAGTACTTC.